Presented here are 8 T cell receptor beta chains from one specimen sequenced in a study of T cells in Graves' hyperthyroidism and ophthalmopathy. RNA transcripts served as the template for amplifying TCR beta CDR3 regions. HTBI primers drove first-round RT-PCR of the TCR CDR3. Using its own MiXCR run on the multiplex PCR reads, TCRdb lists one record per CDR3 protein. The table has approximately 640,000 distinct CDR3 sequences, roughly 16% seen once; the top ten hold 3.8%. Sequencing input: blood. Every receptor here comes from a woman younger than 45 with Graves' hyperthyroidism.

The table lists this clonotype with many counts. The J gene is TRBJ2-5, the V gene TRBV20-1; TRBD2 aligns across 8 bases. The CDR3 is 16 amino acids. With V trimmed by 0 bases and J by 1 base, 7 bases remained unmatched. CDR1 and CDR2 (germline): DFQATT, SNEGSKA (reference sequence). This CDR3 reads CSARDTKRGPQETQYF. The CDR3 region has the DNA TGCAGTGCTAGAGATACTAAGCGGGGGCCCCAAGAGACCCAGTACTTC.

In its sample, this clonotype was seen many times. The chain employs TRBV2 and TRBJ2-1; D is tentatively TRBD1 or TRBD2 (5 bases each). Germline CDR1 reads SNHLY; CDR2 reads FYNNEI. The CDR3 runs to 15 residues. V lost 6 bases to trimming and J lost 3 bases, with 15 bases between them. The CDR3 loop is CASRFERGHYNEQFF. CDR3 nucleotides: TGTGCCAGCAGGTTTGAGAGGGGTCACTACAATGAGCAGTTCTTC.

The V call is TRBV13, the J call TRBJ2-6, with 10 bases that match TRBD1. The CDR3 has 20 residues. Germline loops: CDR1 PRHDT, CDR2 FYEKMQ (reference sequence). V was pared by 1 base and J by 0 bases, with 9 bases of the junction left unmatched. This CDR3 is CASSLAARTGGDSGANVLTF. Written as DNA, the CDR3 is TGTGCCAGCAGCTTAGCCGCTCGGACAGGGGGAGACTCTGGGGCCAACGTCCTGACTTTC. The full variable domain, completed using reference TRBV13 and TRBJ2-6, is AAGVIQSPRHLIKEKRETATLKCYPIPRHDTVYWYQQGPGQDPQFLISFYEKMQSDKGSIPDRFSAQQFSDYHSELNMSSLELGDSALYFCASSLAARTGGDSGANVLTFGAGSRLTVL.

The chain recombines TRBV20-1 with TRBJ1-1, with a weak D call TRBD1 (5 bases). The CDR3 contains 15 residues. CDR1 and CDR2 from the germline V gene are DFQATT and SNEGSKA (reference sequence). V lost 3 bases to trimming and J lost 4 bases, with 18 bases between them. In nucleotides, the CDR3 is TGCAGTGCTAGTAGAGGGGTCGGGGGGGGCACTGAAGCTTTCTTT. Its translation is CSASRGVGGGTEAFF.

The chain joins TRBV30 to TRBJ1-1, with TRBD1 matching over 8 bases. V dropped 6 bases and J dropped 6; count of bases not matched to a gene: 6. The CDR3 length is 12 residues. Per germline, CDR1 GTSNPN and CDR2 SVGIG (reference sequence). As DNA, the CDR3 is TGTGCCTGCAACAGGGGGTTCGCTGAAGCTTTCTTT. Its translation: CACNRGFAEAFF.

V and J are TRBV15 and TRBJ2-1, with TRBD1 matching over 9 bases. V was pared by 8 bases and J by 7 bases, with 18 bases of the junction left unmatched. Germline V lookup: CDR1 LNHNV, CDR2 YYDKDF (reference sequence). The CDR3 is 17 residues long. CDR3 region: CATLGRRPGQGPNEQFF. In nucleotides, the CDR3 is TGTGCCACCCTGGGGCGCAGACCGGGACAGGGTCCGAATGAGCAGTTCTTC. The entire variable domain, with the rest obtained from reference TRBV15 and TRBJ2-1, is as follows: DAMVIQNPRYQVTQFGKPVTLSCSQTLNHNVMYWYQQKSSQAPKLLFHYYDKDFNNEADTPDNFQSRRPNTSFCFLDIRSPGLGDTAMYLCATLGRRPGQGPNEQFFGPGTRLTVL.

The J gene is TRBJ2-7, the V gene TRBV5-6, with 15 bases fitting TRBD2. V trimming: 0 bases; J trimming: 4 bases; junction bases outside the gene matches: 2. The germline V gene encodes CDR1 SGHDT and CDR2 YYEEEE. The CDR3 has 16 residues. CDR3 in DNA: TGTGCCAGCAGCTTGGCCGGACTAGCGGGAGGGTACGAGCAGTACTTC. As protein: CASSLAGLAGGYEQYF.

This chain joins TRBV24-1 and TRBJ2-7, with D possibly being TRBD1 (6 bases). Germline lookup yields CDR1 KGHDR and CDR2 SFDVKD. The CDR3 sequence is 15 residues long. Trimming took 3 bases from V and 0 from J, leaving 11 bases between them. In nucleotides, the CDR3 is TGTGCCACCAGTGATCCACGGGACAACTCCTACGAGCAGTACTTC. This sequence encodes CATSDPRDNSYEQYF.